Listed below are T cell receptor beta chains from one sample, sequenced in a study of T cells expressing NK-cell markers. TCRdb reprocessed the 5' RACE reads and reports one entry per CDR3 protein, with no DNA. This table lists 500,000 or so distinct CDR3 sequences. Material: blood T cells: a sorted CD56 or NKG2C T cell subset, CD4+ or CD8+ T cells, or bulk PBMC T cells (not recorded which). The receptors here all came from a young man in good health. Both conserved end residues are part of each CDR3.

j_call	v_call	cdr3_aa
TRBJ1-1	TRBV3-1	CASSSGLQGTEAFF
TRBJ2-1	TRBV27	CATQPSWSDNEQFF
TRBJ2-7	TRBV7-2	CASSSTSGPYEQYF
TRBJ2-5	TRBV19	CASSARTGTGSQETQYF
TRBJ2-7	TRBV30	CAWSGLTYEQYF
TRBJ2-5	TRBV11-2	CASSIRLAGGPETQYF
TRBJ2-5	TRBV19	CASSFLRTQYF
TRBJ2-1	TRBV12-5	CASGLDGQNYNEQFF
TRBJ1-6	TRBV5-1	CASSSFGQNNSPLHF
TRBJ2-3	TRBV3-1	CASSQEGTLWHTQYF
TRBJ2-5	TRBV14	CASSQGPAGLANKETQYF
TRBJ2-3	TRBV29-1	CSVGQGTDTQYF
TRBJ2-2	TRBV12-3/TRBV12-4	CASSPLGGGELFF
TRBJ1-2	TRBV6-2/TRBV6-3	CASSSIQAPYGYTF
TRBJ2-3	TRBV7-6	CASSLGGQLSTDTQYF
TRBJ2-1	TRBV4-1	CASSPGGAPLLAGGTYNEQFF
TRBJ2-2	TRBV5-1	CASSRRQGATGELFF
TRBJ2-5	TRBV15	CATSSTGTKQETQYF
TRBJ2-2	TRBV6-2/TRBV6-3	CASRRRGGGNTGELFF
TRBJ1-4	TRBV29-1	CSVEAGRGEKLFF
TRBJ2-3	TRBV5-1	CASSLVASGSPSTDTQYF
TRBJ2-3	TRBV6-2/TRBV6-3	CASSYSRREFTDTQYF
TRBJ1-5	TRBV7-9	CASGTVNQPQHF
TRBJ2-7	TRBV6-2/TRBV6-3	CASSYRPSGHHYEQYF
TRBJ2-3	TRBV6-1	CASRTSGGPSTDTQYF
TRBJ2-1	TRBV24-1	CATSGRRASSQFF
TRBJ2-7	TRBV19	CASGPGTVVYEQYF
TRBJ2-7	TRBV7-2	CASSLAGLENGQYF
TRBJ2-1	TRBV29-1	CSVDSPNDYNEQFF
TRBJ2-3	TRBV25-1	CASSEGSGTTDTQYF
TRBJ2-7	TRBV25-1	CASSENGDYEQYF
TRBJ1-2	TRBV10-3	CAISGGTAEGYTF
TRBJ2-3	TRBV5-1	CASSMDRYRTPTDTQYF
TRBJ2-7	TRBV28	CASSRPLGYEQYF
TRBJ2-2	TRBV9	CASSASGGQDTGELFF
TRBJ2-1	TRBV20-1	CSASQRALDNEQFF
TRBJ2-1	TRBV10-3	CAISREGPYNEQFF
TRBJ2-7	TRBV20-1	CSARASHRVGQYEQYF
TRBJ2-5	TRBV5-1	CASSLLGTGEETQYF
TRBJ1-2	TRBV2	CASGAGAVGYTF
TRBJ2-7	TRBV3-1	CASSRTPPYEQYF